The clone carrying this T cell receptor beta chain appeared once. These data come from a study of blood T cell repertoires in COVID-19. Study in general: The United States, Italy and Spain provided the acute and convalescent COVID-19 samples.

In the source study's methods: Reference gene primer amplification yielded estimated nucleated cell counts. Here immunoSEQ multiplex PCR was the method, and the copy in TCRdb shows in-frame clones only, minus some. V, J and clone size are those of that table, while D and trimming were read from the DNA. The sample lists some 300,000 clones, more than 75% occurring once. This CDR3 has 11 residues. The germline V gene encodes CDR1 GTSNPN and CDR2 SVGIG (reference sequence). V gave up 5 bases and J gave up 5 bases, with 9 bases separating them. The V gene is TRBV30, the J gene TRBJ2-5, with D perhaps matching TRBD2 (5 bases). This clonotype originated in an older woman in a cohort exposed to, infected with or recovered from COVID-19 (not recorded which). Material for sequencing was PBMCs or T cells enriched from blood (not recorded which). CDR3 sequence: CAWAPGETQYF. The CDR3 DNA reads TGTGCCTGGGCCCCGGGGGAGACCCAGTACTTC.